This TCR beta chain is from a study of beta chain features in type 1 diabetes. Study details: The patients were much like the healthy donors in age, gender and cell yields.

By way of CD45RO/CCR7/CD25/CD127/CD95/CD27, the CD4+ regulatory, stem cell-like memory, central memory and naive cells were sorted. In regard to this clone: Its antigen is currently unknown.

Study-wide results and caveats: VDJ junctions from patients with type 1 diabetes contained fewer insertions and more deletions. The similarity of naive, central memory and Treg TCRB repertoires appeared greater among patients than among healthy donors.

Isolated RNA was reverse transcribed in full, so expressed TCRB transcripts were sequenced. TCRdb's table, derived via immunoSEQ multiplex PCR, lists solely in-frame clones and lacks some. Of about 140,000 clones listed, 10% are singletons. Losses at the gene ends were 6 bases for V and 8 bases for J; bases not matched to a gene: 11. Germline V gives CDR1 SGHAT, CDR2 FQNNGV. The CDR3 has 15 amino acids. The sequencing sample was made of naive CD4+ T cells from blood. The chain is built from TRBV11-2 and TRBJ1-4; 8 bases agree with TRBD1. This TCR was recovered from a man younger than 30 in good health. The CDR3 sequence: CASRHDQGAREKLFF. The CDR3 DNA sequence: TGTGCCAGCAGGCATGATCAGGGGGCTCGGGAAAAACTGTTTTTT.